A selection of T cell receptor beta chains follows, all from one sample in a study of T cells in tuberculosis. Assay: immunoSEQ multiplex PCR; the TCRdb copy retains only in-frame clones and omits some. In the table there are approximately 30,000 clones, about 85% of which are singletons. The sequencing used PBMCs, collected at tuberculosis diagnosis. Receptor source: an adult with tuberculosis. Both conserved end residues are part of each CDR3. A D gene is named only where the DNA matches it firmly. Some rows mark clone size as missing; the rest say once, few, many or name a class of expanded clone.

j_call v_call d_call clone_size cdr3_nt cdr3_aa
TRBJ2-1 TRBV5-5 TRBD1 . TGTGCCAGCAGCTTGGCAGGACAGGGAAATGAGCAGTTCTTC CASSLAGQGNEQFF
TRBJ1-2 TRBV4-2 . . TGTGCCAGCAGCAAACAGGATGGCTACACCTTC CASSKQDGYTF
TRBJ2-2 TRBV6-1 TRBD1 . TGTGCCAGCAGGGACAGGGGAACCGGGGAGCTGTTTTTT CASRDRGTGELFF
TRBJ1-2 TRBV18 . few TGTGCCAGCTCACCTCCCCGTCCGGCTCTTAGCAGGGGTACAGACTATGGCTACACCTTC CASSPPRPALSRGTDYGYTF
TRBJ2-1 TRBV5-5 TRBD2 . TGTGCCAGCAGCTGGCTAGCGGGAGGCAGGGATGAGCAGTTCTTC CASSWLAGGRDEQFF
TRBJ2-5 TRBV7-8 . once TGTGCCAGCAGCTTGGACACACAACTGGAGACCCAGTACTTC CASSLDTQLETQYF
TRBJ2-7 TRBV14 . . TGTGCCAGCAGCCAAGGTTCCGTCGAGCAGTACTTC CASSQGSVEQYF
TRBJ2-7 TRBV6-4 . . TGTGCCAGCAGGGTGATTGGGGCAGCTGCCCACACGAGGAGATCTTACGAGCAGTACTTC CASRVIGAAAHTRRSYEQYF
TRBJ2-3 TRBV12-5 . once TGTGCTAGTGGACCAGCGGTTAGCACAGATACGCAGTATTTT CASGPAVSTDTQYF
TRBJ1-5 TRBV28 TRBD1 . TGTGCCAGCAGTTCGGACAGGGTTCGCGGACAGCCCCAGCATTTT CASSSDRVRGQPQHF
TRBJ1-2 TRBV18 TRBD1 . TGTGCCAGCTCACCACCACCGTCAGCGGGACAGGAATATGGCTACACCTTC CASSPPPSAGQEYGYTF
TRBJ2-3 TRBV5-6 . . TGTGCCAGCAGCTTGGGGACGCCCCTGGCGGAGGCGCAGTATTTT CASSLGTPLAEAQYF
TRBJ2-5 TRBV6-6 TRBD1 . TGTGCCAGCAGTTACTCAGGGGGCTGGGAGACCCAGTACTTC CASSYSGGWETQYF
TRBJ2-6 TRBV28 . few TGTGCCAGCGGAAGGGGCATCCTGACTTTC CASGRGILTF
TRBJ2-3 TRBV6-5 TRBD2 . TGTGCCAGCAGTTCCTCCCAGGCGGGAGTAGGAGATACGCAGTATTTT CASSSSQAGVGDTQYF
TRBJ1-2 TRBV4-3 . once TGCGCCAGCAGCCGGTGGGGGGAATCCGGAGACTATGGCTACACCTTC CASSRWGESGDYGYTF